The 27 T cell receptor beta chains below come from one sample, sequenced in a study of blood T cell repertoires in COVID-19 (dated by TCRdb to the early 2020s). The library was made by the immunoSEQ multiplex PCR assay. TCRdb re-hosts the immuneACCESS table, in-frame sequences only. Its copies lack some clones; in the studies checked, an unresolved V gene accounts for under half of them, and the cause for the rest is not known. The sample table records some 180,000 clones; about 85% of these occur just once. The top ten clonotypes cover roughly 21% of the sample. The sample was peripheral blood. The receptors were sampled from a man aged 60-69 years with active or convalescent COVID-19.

This rearrangement joins TRBV2 to TRBJ1-1, with D perhaps TRBD1 (5 bases). CDR3 length: 15 amino acids. Germline V gives CDR1 SNHLY, CDR2 FYNNEI. Trimming removed 0 bases at V and 0 bases at J, with 8 bases between. CDR3 sequence reads: CASSEARGMNTEAFF. The CDR3 DNA reads as TGTGCCAGCAGTGAAGCGCGGGGGATGAACACTGAAGCTTTCTTT.

This clone was observed a few times. The rearrangement links TRBV11-2 to TRBJ1-2; no firm D call. Germline CDR1 SGHAT, CDR2 FQNNGV. The V end lost 1 base, the J end lost 0 bases, and 15 bases lay between the germline ends. The CDR3 is 17 amino acids. CDR3 in DNA: TGTGCCAGCAGCTTAGCGCACTCCGGGGAGGCTAACTATGGCTACACCTTC. It specifies CASSLAHSGEANYGYTF. Full variable domain (rest looked up from reference TRBV11-2 and TRBJ1-2): EAGVAQSPRYKIIEKRQSVAFWCNPISGHATLYWYQQILGQGPKLLIQFQNNGVVDDSQLPKDRFSAERLKGVDSTLKIQPAKLEDSAVYLCASSLAHSGEANYGYTFGSGTRLTVV.

The genes are TRBV5-6 and TRBJ1-5, with 9 bases matching TRBD1. The V segment lost 5 bases and the J segment 6 bases; nucleotides outside the gene matches: 9. CDR3 length: 15 amino acids. Germline V lookup: CDR1 SGHDT, CDR2 YYEEEE. Here the CDR3 reads CASSSTGGIGQPQHF. In DNA, the CDR3 is TGTGCCAGCAGTTCTACAGGGGGCATCGGTCAGCCCCAGCATTTT.

The CDR3 sequence: CASSEFYLGSPTAGELFF. The CDR3, as DNA: TGCGCCAGCAGTGAGTTTTATCTAGGCAGTCCCACCGCCGGGGAGCTGTTTTTT. J is TRBJ2-2 and V is TRBV10-1; D unresolved. V dropped 1 base and J dropped 6 bases, with 21 bases sitting between them. This CDR3 comprises 18 residues. The germline CDR1 and CDR2 sequences are WNHNN and SYGVQD (reference sequence).

This clone showed up just a few times. The DNA for the CDR3 is TGTGCCAGCAGCGCCTCAGGGGGCTGGTACGCTTTCTTT. Translating gives CASSASGGWYAFF. This chain connects TRBV5-4 to TRBJ1-1; 8 nucleotides align to TRBD1. The germline gives CDR1 SGHNT, CDR2 YYREEE (reference sequence). V gave up 4 bases and J gave up 11 bases; unmatched junction bases: 10. The CDR3 has 13 residues.

This clone showed up just once. This sequence joins TRBV5-4 and TRBJ2-1, with TRBD2 as a possible D gene (5 bases). Germline V gene lookup returns CDR1 SGHNT and CDR2 YYREEE (reference sequence). V shed 0 bases and J shed 8 bases, with 9 bases lying between them. The CDR3 is 13 residues long. CDR3 nucleotide sequence: TGTGCCAGCAGCTTGGACCCCGGGGATGAGCAGTTCTTC. This sequence encodes CASSLDPGDEQFF.

The chain is built from TRBV9 and TRBJ2-1, with 9 bases aligning to TRBD1. Germline V gene data show CDR1 as SGDLS and CDR2 as YYNGEE. CDR3 length: 17 amino acids. The junction had 11 bases not matched to a gene; V was cut back by 0 bases and J by 7 bases. The CDR3 here is CASSVAAGTGLRNEQFF. The CDR3 DNA reads TGTGCCAGCAGCGTAGCTGCCGGGACAGGGTTAAGGAATGAGCAGTTCTTC.

This clone came up once. V gene TRBV5-4 combines with J gene TRBJ1-2, with 9 bases lining up with TRBD1. The trim removed 4 bases at V and 1 base at J, leaving 5 bases unmatched. CDR1 is SGHNT and CDR2 is YYREEE in the germline V gene (reference sequence). This CDR3 spans 15 amino acids. The CDR3 sequence: CASSPRTGDNYGYTF. The CDR3 nucleotides are TGTGCCAGCAGCCCAAGGACAGGGGATAACTATGGCTACACCTTC. Supplemented by reference TRBV5-4 and TRBJ1-2, the full variable domain reads ETGVTQSPTHLIKTRGQQVTLRCSSQSGHNTVSWYQQALGQGPQFIFQYYREEENGRGNFPPRFSGLQFPNYSSELNVNALELDDSALYLCASSPRTGDNYGYTFGSGTRLTVV.

The genes are TRBV6-4 and TRBJ1-5; 7 positions agree with TRBD1. The CDR3 spans 13 residues. V lost 4 bases and J lost 6; bases outside the gene matches: 3. CDR1 is MRHNA, CDR2 SNTAGT, per germline. Written as DNA, the CDR3 is TGTGCCAGCAGTGGACAGGGAGGTCAGCCCCAGCATTTT. Residues: CASSGQGGQPQHF.

This chain joins TRBV6-5 and TRBJ1-2; 8 bases agree with TRBD1. V was pared by 5 bases and J by 7 bases, with 12 bases of the junction left unmatched. This CDR3 contains 15 residues. Per the germline V gene, CDR1 is MNHEY and CDR2 is SVGAGI. The chain's CDR3 is CASSRQRQGALGYTF. The DNA of the CDR3 is TGTGCCAGCAGTCGTCAGAGGCAGGGGGCACTTGGCTACACCTTC.

The CDR3 is CASSLRAGGRISYNEQFF. CDR3 bases: TGTGCCAGCAGCTTAAGAGCGGGGGGCCGAATCTCCTACAATGAGCAGTTCTTC. The chain links TRBV7-6 to TRBJ2-1; 9 bases are shared with TRBD2. The CDR3 sequence is 18 residues long. Germline trimming cut 2 bases from V and 0 bases from J; bases unmatched to any gene: 8. CDR1 SGHVS and CDR2 FNYEAQ come from the germline V gene. The variable domain in full, with the rest retrieved from reference TRBV7-6 and TRBJ2-1, is GAGVSQSPRYKVTKRGQDVALRCDPISGHVSLYWYRQALGQGPEFLTYFNYEAQQDKSGLPNDRFSAERPEGSISTLTIQRTEQRDSAMYRCASSLRAGGRISYNEQFFGPGTRLTVL.

The chain joins TRBV27 to TRBJ1-5; the D is unclear. The germline V gene encodes CDR1 MNHEY and CDR2 SMNVEV (reference sequence). V was pared by 5 bases and J by 6 bases, with 11 bases between. The CDR3 is 13 amino acids. As DNA, the CDR3 is TGTGCCAGCAGTCGCAACGGAGGTCAGCCCCAGCATTTT. Translating it yields CASSRNGGQPQHF.

V is TRBV7-2 and J is TRBJ1-2; D unresolved. Germline V gene lookup returns CDR1 SGHTA and CDR2 FQGNSA. The CDR3 loop spans 12 amino acids. V lost 5 bases and J 8 bases, leaving 12 bases between the germline ends. CDR3 sequence: CASSPARRGYTF. CDR3 bases: TGTGCCAGCAGCCCGGCACGGCGGGGCTACACCTTC.

The J gene is TRBJ1-6, the V gene TRBV4-2, with D perhaps TRBD1 (5 bases). Looked up from germline, CDR1 is LGHNA and CDR2 is YNFKEQ. The CDR3 extends over 15 amino acids. V lost 3 bases to trimming and J lost 6 bases, with 12 bases between them. CDR3 DNA sequence: TGTGCCAGCAGCCAGGGGGGTGACACTAATTCACCCCTCCACTTT. As protein: CASSQGGDTNSPLHF.

The chain uses TRBV20-1 and TRBJ2-7, with D perhaps matching TRBD1 (6 bases). The germline V and J ends were trimmed by 3 bases and 2 bases, with 20 bases remaining between them. Germline CDR1 DFQATT, CDR2 SNEGSKA (reference sequence). The CDR3 covers 16 residues. The DNA of the CDR3 is TGCAGTGCTAGTGCCTATGGGGACAAGGGGGCCTACGAGCAGTACTTC. Amino acid sequence: CSASAYGDKGAYEQYF.

The chain carries TRBV18 and TRBJ2-5; 9 bases are shared with TRBD2. This CDR3 has 15 amino acids. CDR1 is KGHSH and CDR2 is LQKENI in the germline V gene. The trim removed 3 bases at V and 4 bases at J, leaving 6 bases unmatched. The chain's CDR3 is CASSPRLAGSETQYF. CDR3 bases: TGTGCCAGCTCACCCCGCCTAGCGGGGTCAGAGACCCAGTACTTC.

The chain has TRBV3-1 (or the pseudogene TRBV3-2) and TRBJ1-2; 9 bases agree with TRBD1. The ends lost 4 bases at V and 5 bases at J; junction bases unmatched: 5. CDR1 and CDR2 (germline): LGHDT, YNNKEL (reference sequence). The CDR3 loop spans 14 amino acids. This chain's CDR3 is CASSLPDRGYGYTF. In DNA form, the CDR3 reads TGTGCCAGCAGCCTCCCGGACAGGGGATATGGCTACACCTTC.

V is TRBV2 and J is TRBJ1-1; the D gene is possibly TRBD1 (6 bases). The CDR3 has 15 residues. V was cut by 3 bases and J by 0 bases, with 11 bases left in between. From germline, CDR1 is SNHLY and CDR2 FYNNEI. CDR3 in amino acids: CASSDQGIVNTEAFF. The CDR3 DNA sequence: TGTGCCAGCAGTGACCAGGGGATCGTGAACACTGAAGCTTTCTTT.

In its sample, this clone was seen once. The J gene is TRBJ2-1, the V gene TRBV4-2; TRBD2 matches 10 bases. Germline lookup yields CDR1 LGHNA and CDR2 YNFKEQ. V shed 0 bases, J shed 7 bases, and the junction held 15 bases outside the gene matches. This CDR3 contains 19 residues. CDR3 DNA: TGTGCCAGCAGCCAAGATCTCGGACGGCGAGCGGGGGGGCGAAATGAGCAGTTCTTC. As protein: CASSQDLGRRAGGRNEQFF.

The chain couples TRBV12-5 to TRBJ1-2, with 8 bases that match TRBD1. This CDR3 is 16 amino acids long. Germline CDR1 reads LGHNT; CDR2 reads FRNRAP. The ends lost 7 bases at V and 2 bases at J; junction bases unmatched: 12. In DNA, the CDR3 is TGTGCTAGTGTCACTGACGCAGGGGGCGCAAACTATGGCTACACCTTC. This gives the protein CASVTDAGGANYGYTF.

This chain uses TRBV2 with TRBJ1-6; D uncertain. The CDR3 loop spans 13 amino acids. Deletions cut 5 bases from V and 0 bases from J, with 2 bases between. Germline CDR1 reads SNHLY; CDR2 reads FYNNEI. CDR3 DNA sequence: TGTGCCAGCAGTCTCTCCTATAATTCACCCCTCCACTTT. Translated, it gives CASSLSYNSPLHF.

The CDR3 DNA sequence: TGCAGCGCCAATACAGGGGGCCGGGAGACCCAGTACTTC. It translates to CSANTGGRETQYF. V gene TRBV29-1 combines with J gene TRBJ2-5; the match to TRBD1 covers 9 bases. This CDR3 contains 13 residues. Losses at the gene ends were 7 bases for V and 5 bases for J; bases not matched to a gene: 8. Looked up from germline, CDR1 is SQVTM and CDR2 is ANQGSEA.

The chain recombines TRBV3-1 (or the pseudogene TRBV3-2) with TRBJ1-4, with D unresolved. The V gene's germline CDR1 is LGHDT and CDR2 YNNKEL (reference sequence). CDR3 length: 14 amino acids. Deletions cut 4 bases from V and 8 bases from J, with 14 bases between. The CDR3 DNA sequence: TGTGCCAGCAGCCCCGGGTCTTTGAGGGAAAAACTGTTTTTT. It codes for CASSPGSLREKLFF.

The chain carries TRBV6-5 and TRBJ1-1; 7 nucleotides match TRBD1. After removal of 5 bases from V and 6 bases from J, the junction contained 6 bases not matched to a gene. The CDR3 covers 13 residues. CDR1 and CDR2 from the germline V gene are MNHEY and SVGAGI. CDR3 in DNA: TGTGCCAGCAGTATCCAGGGGGTTTCTGAAGCTTTCTTT. This encodes CASSIQGVSEAFF.

The chain uses TRBV19 and TRBJ1-1; D is possibly TRBD1 (5 bases). The V end was cut by 4 bases, the J end by 0 bases, with 6 bases between. The CDR3 spans 13 residues. In germline, CDR1 is LNHDA, CDR2 SQIVND (reference sequence). Here the CDR3 reads CASSRQMNTEAFF. The CDR3 DNA reads TGTGCCAGTAGTAGACAGATGAACACTGAAGCTTTCTTT. The whole variable domain, remainder taken from reference TRBV19 and TRBJ1-1, is DGGITQSPKYLFRKEGQNVTLSCEQNLNHDAMYWYRQDPGQGLRLIYYSQIVNDFQKGDIAEGYSVSREKKESFPLTVTSAQKNPTAFYLCASSRQMNTEAFFGQGTRLTVV.

The V gene is TRBV19, the J gene TRBJ1-4; D may be TRBD1 (5 bases). The CDR3 runs 15 residues. Germline CDR1 and CDR2: LNHDA and SQIVND (reference sequence). V was trimmed by 4 bases and J by 0 bases, leaving 9 bases between them. CDR3 in amino acids: CASSNRGATNEKLFF. The DNA for the CDR3 is TGTGCCAGTAGTAATAGGGGTGCAACTAATGAAAAACTGTTTTTT.

The chain joins TRBV2 to TRBJ1-6; possible D gene TRBD1, 6 bases. The germline V gene has CDR1 SNHLY and CDR2 FYNNEI. The germline V and J ends were trimmed by 8 bases and 4 bases, with 12 bases remaining between them. This CDR3 has 14 amino acids. CDR3 sequence reads: CASLTDSYNSPLHF. The CDR3 coding sequence is TGTGCCAGCCTCACGGACAGTTATAATTCACCCCTCCACTTT.